These 7 T cell receptor beta chains originate from one sample sequenced in a study of cytomegalovirus exposure and HLA in healthy donors. In the PCR, 60 Vbeta and 13 Jbeta primers were used. Profiled with immunoSEQ multiplex PCR; TCRdb holds only in-frame clones, not every one. This sample's clone table lists 180,000 or so clones. Material: PBMCs. The receptors stem from a woman younger than 35 in good health and CMV-seropositive.

This CDR3 reads CASSNQGNTEAFF. The CDR3, as DNA: TGTGCCAGCAGTAACCAGGGGAACACTGAAGCTTTCTTT. The V call is TRBV7-2, the J call TRBJ1-1; D is perhaps TRBD1 (5 bases). Germline V lookup: CDR1 SGHTA, CDR2 FQGNSA. CDR3 size: 13 residues. V was shortened by 6 bases and J by 1 base, with 9 bases between the two germline ends.

V is TRBV18 and J is TRBJ1-1, with D uncertain. The V gene lost 3 bases and the J gene lost 6 bases, with 11 bases spanning the gap. The CDR3 extends over 13 amino acids. The germline CDR1 and CDR2 sequences are KGHSH and LQKENI. CDR3 loop: CASSPREVSEAFF. CDR3 sequence (DNA): TGTGCCAGCTCACCGCGGGAGGTCTCTGAAGCTTTCTTT. The entire variable domain, with the rest obtained from reference TRBV18 and TRBJ1-1, is as follows: NAGVMQNPRHLVRRRGQEARLRCSPMKGHSHVYWYRQLPEEGLKFMVYLQKENIIDESGMPKERFSAEFPKEGPSILRIQQVVRGDSAAYFCASSPREVSEAFFGQGTRLTVV.

The chain carries TRBV30 and TRBJ1-1; possibly TRBD1 for D (5 bases). CDR1 is GTSNPN and CDR2 is SVGIG in the germline V gene (reference sequence). The CDR3 length is 13 residues. V dropped 3 bases and J dropped 5 bases, with 13 bases sitting between them. The CDR3 DNA is TGTGCCTGGAGACCCGACAGCAAAACTGAAGCTTTCTTT. It yields the protein CAWRPDSKTEAFF.

V and J are TRBV19 and TRBJ2-1; the match to TRBD2 covers 8 bases. The ends lost 3 bases at V and 0 bases at J; junction bases unmatched: 1. The CDR3 runs to 15 residues. From germline, CDR1 is LNHDA and CDR2 SQIVND (reference sequence). The CDR3 region has the DNA TGTGCCAGTAGTATCGGGACTAGCTCCTACAATGAGCAGTTCTTC. Translated, it gives CASSIGTSSYNEQFF.

The chain has TRBV9 and TRBJ1-1; 7 nucleotides line up with TRBD1. Germline V lookup: CDR1 SGDLS, CDR2 YYNGEE. The CDR3 extends over 15 amino acids. V lost 4 bases and J lost 4; bases outside the gene matches: 10. In DNA form, the CDR3 reads TGTGCCAGCAGCCCTAGCCCGGACAGGCGCACTGAAGCTTTCTTT. Protein product: CASSPSPDRRTEAFF.

The chain recombines TRBV30 with TRBJ2-2, with unresolved D. V dropped 2 bases and J dropped 0 bases, with 4 bases sitting between them. The CDR3 sequence is 13 residues long. CDR1 is GTSNPN, CDR2 SVGIG, per germline (reference sequence). The CDR3 sequence: CAWSLSNTGELFF. The CDR3 nucleotides read TGTGCCTGGAGTTTATCGAACACCGGGGAGCTGTTTTTT.

The V gene is TRBV19, the J gene TRBJ2-7, with unresolved D. Deletions cut 7 bases from V and 3 bases from J, with 4 bases between. The CDR3 contains 10 residues. Germline V gene sequence: CDR1 LNHDA, CDR2 SQIVND (reference sequence). Here the CDR3 reads CASTGYEQYF. The CDR3 nucleotides read TGTGCCAGTACAGGCTACGAGCAGTACTTC.